This paragraph reports one T cell receptor beta chain. Its antigen remains undetermined. Sequences KGHSH (CDR1) and LQKENI (CDR2) are obtained from the germline V gene. The CDR3, cysteine through phenylalanine, is 15 amino acids long. No DNA is recorded. This sample is part of a study of monozygotic twins with inflammatory bowel disease (dated by TCRdb to between 2017 and 2020). Broadly, across the study: In total, around 30 monozygotic twin pairs made up the full study: 19 Danish pairs, all IBD-discordant, plus nine German pairs, of which four were IBD-concordant and five were IBD-discordant. Each individual had, on average, about 151 000 unique TCRalpha sequences and 181 000 unique TCRbeta sequences available for analysis. Disease-associated traits were sought mainly through comparisons between IBD patients and their genetically identical healthy co-twins within discordant pairs.

Receptor libraries were prepared by 5' RACE. Preparation of each TCR library used 3,000 to 4,000 ng of total RNA. For each sample, cDNA synthesis with SMARTScribe reverse transcriptase was split into eight separate reactions. During cDNA synthesis, template switching was used to introduce unique molecular identifiers that contained a 6-nucleotide sample barcode. TCRalpha and TCRbeta cDNA was amplified in two nested PCRs of about 16 and 10 cycles, and bead purification was carried out after each PCR. Before amplification, the cDNA was both treated with uracil DNA-glycosylase and purified with the QIAquick PCR purification kit. The second PCR added Illumina TruSeq-compatible adapters along with sample-specific barcodes. TapeStation and Qubit were used to check library quality and concentration, and approximately 5 ng of each library went into the pool. The pooled libraries were sequenced with 2 x 100 bp reads and custom sequencing primers on an Illumina HiSeq2500 single-index Rapid Run. On the authors' methods: MiGEC version 1.2.6 was used for UMI-based consensus assembly to correct PCR and sequencing errors. MiXCR version 2.1.1 was used for V(D)J alignment, clonotype assembly and CDR3 extraction. To normalise gene usage, clonotype sharing and MAIT/NKT TCR abundance, the analysis used the top 1000, 10 000 and 20 000 clonotypes per sample. Diversity was computed as the inverse Simpson index with the vegan R package after downsampling to 27 000 UMIs. Paired Mann-Whitney U tests on discordant twin pairs were used, with Benjamini-Hochberg multiple-testing correction. TCRdb reprocessed the sequencing reads and holds a single record per CDR3 protein sequence, with no DNA. TCRdb's processing, not the study's, gives the V and J calls here. In this sample's table one finds under 350,000 distinct CDR3 sequences. The top ten clonotypes cover roughly 5.2% of the sample.

From each donor, an approximately 2.3 ml peripheral blood sample was collected into PAXgene tubes and kept at -80 degrees C. Without T cell sorting, total RNA was isolated from whole blood using the PAXgene blood miRNA kit on an automated QIAcube. Peripheral blood from monozygotic twin pairs concordant or discordant for inflammatory bowel disease was subjected to deep TCRalpha and TCRbeta repertoire profiling with unique molecular barcoding. For every twin pair, smoking habits were documented, and each individual was categorised as a current, former or never smoker. Here is what the overall study found, with its caveats: Background noise and inter-individual variability may have been introduced into the repertoires by the differing immunosuppressive treatments among patients. The analysis was unable to tell apart different T cell subtypes. Concordant and discordant twins showed no difference in repertoire similarity, possibly because of limited statistical power. No single strong signal or clonotype linked to IBD turned up in the results, so the idea that one exists was not supported. Compared with healthy twins, IBD patients shared fewer clonotypes with other individuals, and the difference was most pronounced in patients with signs of disease activity. Measured by the inverse Simpson index, TCRbeta repertoire diversity was lower in IBD patients than in their healthy co-twins.

The chain joins TRBV18 to TRBJ1-5. The source is a human donor with ulcerative colitis or Crohn's disease, or a healthy co-twin of an affected twin (not recorded which). Specimen: blood. The CDR3 corresponds to CASSPRINSNQPQHF.